The 18 T cell receptor beta chains listed next were all sequenced from one sample in a study of blood T cell repertoires in COVID-19. Sequencing was performed with immunoSEQ multiplex PCR; in TCRdb, only in-frame clones are kept and a portion is missing. This table holds about 220,000 clones, roughly four fifths found once. Sequencing was carried out using peripheral blood. The receptors shown here come from a woman in her 70s with COVID-19, enrolled during active disease.

There are a few counts of this clone. This sequence joins TRBV25-1 and TRBJ2-1; the D gene is possibly TRBD2 (6 bases). CDR1 MGHDK and CDR2 SYGVNS come from the germline V gene. With 2 bases removed from V and 6 bases from J, the gap between germline ends came to 17 bases. This CDR3 is built from 16 residues. CDR3 loop: CASSEHGRGKLNEQFF. CDR3 DNA sequence: TGTGCCAGCAGTGAACACGGTCGGGGGAAGCTCAATGAGCAGTTCTTC.

The V call is TRBV5-1, the J call TRBJ1-5, with D uncertain. V lost 4 bases and J 3 bases, leaving 14 bases between the germline ends. The CDR3 runs to 15 residues. Germline V gene sequence: CDR1 SGHRS, CDR2 YFSETQ. The chain's CDR3 is CASSKDPGNNQPQHF. The CDR3 coding sequence is TGCGCCAGCAGCAAGGATCCGGGGAACAATCAGCCCCAGCATTTT.

The V call is TRBV11-2, the J call TRBJ2-1, with 7 bases that match TRBD2. Germline V CDR1 and CDR2: SGHAT, FQNNGV. J lost 9 bases, V lost 5 bases, and 4 bases had no gene match. The length of the CDR3 is 12 residues. CDR3 in amino acids: CASSPGLGEQFF. The DNA for the CDR3 is TGTGCCAGCAGCCCCGGACTAGGTGAGCAGTTCTTC. The variable domain in full, with the rest retrieved from reference TRBV11-2 and TRBJ2-1, is EAGVAQSPRYKIIEKRQSVAFWCNPISGHATLYWYQQILGQGPKLLIQFQNNGVVDDSQLPKDRFSAERLKGVDSTLKIQPAKLEDSAVYLCASSPGLGEQFFGPGTRLTVL.

The CDR3 region is CASSSTDTQYF. The CDR3 DNA reads TGTGCCAGCTCTAGCACAGATACGCAGTATTTT. The genes are TRBV2 and TRBJ2-3; no firm D call. Per germline, CDR1 SNHLY and CDR2 FYNNEI. CDR3 length: 11 residues. V was trimmed by 8 bases and J by 0 bases, leaving 3 bases between them.

This clone has only one observation. J is TRBJ2-5 and V is TRBV10-3, with a weak D call TRBD1 (5 bases). Germline V lookup: CDR1 ENHRY, CDR2 SYGVKD. The CDR3 totals 13 residues. V lost 4 bases and J 5 bases, leaving 11 bases between the germline ends. DNA for the CDR3: TGTGCCATCAGTGCAGGGCTAGGGGAGACCCAGTACTTC. Translated: CAISAGLGETQYF.

J is TRBJ1-1 and V is TRBV6-5; D call uncertain. The CDR3 is 12 amino acids. The germline V gene has CDR1 MNHEY and CDR2 SVGAGI. Deletions cut 6 bases from V and 1 base from J, with 6 bases between. The CDR3 loop is CASRNWNTEAFF. DNA for the CDR3: TGTGCCAGCAGAAACTGGAACACTGAAGCTTTCTTT.

V usage is TRBV30 and J usage is TRBJ1-6; D might be TRBD1 (5 bases). This CDR3 region has 16 residues. Germline loops: CDR1 GTSNPN, CDR2 SVGIG (reference sequence). Trimming stripped 4 bases from V and 1 base from J, with 14 bases between. This CDR3 is CAWMLRGGSYNSPLHF. The CDR3 nucleotides read TGTGCCTGGATGCTCCGGGGGGGATCCTATAATTCACCCCTCCACTTT.

J is TRBJ1-1 and V is TRBV18; D perhaps matches TRBD1 (6 bases). Trimming removed 2 bases from V and 5 bases from J, with 12 bases in between. CDR1 is KGHSH and CDR2 is LQKENI in the germline V gene. This CDR3 has 14 amino acids. The CDR3 region has the DNA TGTGCCAGCTCACCAAACAGGGTGGGGACTGAAGCTTTCTTT. Protein sequence: CASSPNRVGTEAFF.

This chain connects TRBV7-2 to TRBJ2-2, with 9 positions matching TRBD2. Trimming at V came to 0 bases and at J to 3 bases, leaving 8 bases not matched to a gene. The CDR3 runs to 18 residues. Germline values: CDR1 SGHTA, CDR2 FQGNSA. CDR3 sequence: CASSLAPRSGRYTGELFF. The DNA of the CDR3 is TGTGCCAGCAGCTTAGCCCCGCGAAGCGGGAGGTACACCGGGGAGCTGTTTTTT.

The chain recombines TRBV6-5 with TRBJ2-7; a weak D match, TRBD1 (6 bases). V was clipped by 0 bases and J by 2 bases, with 11 bases between them. The V gene's germline CDR1 is MNHEY and CDR2 SVGAGI. The CDR3 runs to 15 residues. The CDR3 DNA sequence: TGTGCCAGCAGTTACTCTCAGGGGCCCCCCTACGAGCAGTACTTC. Translation: CASSYSQGPPYEQYF.

The genes are TRBV7-2 and TRBJ2-7; 8 bases fit TRBD2. Germline V gene sequence: CDR1 SGHTA, CDR2 FQGNSA. J was trimmed by 1 base and V by 5 bases; bases with no gene match: 10. The CDR3 is 16 amino acids. CDR3 region: CASSVSLSGRSYEQYF. Here the CDR3 DNA reads TGTGCCAGCAGCGTATCACTAAGCGGGAGATCCTACGAGCAGTACTTC. Looking up the rest from reference TRBV7-2 and TRBJ2-7 gives the full variable domain: GAGVSQSPSNKVTEKGKDVELRCDPISGHTALYWYRQSLGQGLEFLIYFQGNSAPDKSGLPSDRFSAERTGGSVSTLTIQRTQQEDSAVYLCASSVSLSGRSYEQYFGPGTRLTVT.

V gene TRBV5-6 combines with J gene TRBJ2-7, with 9 bases matching TRBD2. Per germline, CDR1 SGHDT and CDR2 YYEEEE. V gave up 4 bases and J gave up 3 bases; unmatched junction bases: 5. This CDR3 has 14 residues. CDR3 coding DNA: TGTGCCAGCAGCCTGCGGACTAGCGTCTACGAGCAGTACTTC. It translates to CASSLRTSVYEQYF.

The gene calls are TRBV7-2 and TRBJ1-1; 11 bases fit TRBD1. The trim removed 6 bases at V and 11 bases at J, leaving 5 bases unmatched. Looked up from germline, CDR1 is SGHTA and CDR2 is FQGNSA. CDR3 size: 12 residues. Written as DNA, the CDR3 is TGTGCCAGCAGGCGGACAGGGGGCGAGGCTTTCTTT. It yields the protein CASRRTGGEAFF.

The chain has TRBV29-1 and TRBJ2-3; tentative D call: TRBD1 (6 bases). There are 13 residues in the CDR3. CDR1 is SQVTM and CDR2 is ANQGSEA in the germline V gene. The V gene lost 3 bases and the J gene lost 0 bases, with 7 bases spanning the gap. Here the CDR3 DNA reads TGCAGCGTTGACAGGGGAAGCACAGATACGCAGTATTTT. It codes for CSVDRGSTDTQYF.

This clone was recorded a few times. The chain carries TRBV25-1 and TRBJ1-3, with a tentative D call TRBD1 (6 bases). Trimming left V 4 bases short and J 2 bases short, with 15 bases between. The CDR3 extends over 16 amino acids. Germline V gene lookup returns CDR1 MGHDK and CDR2 SYGVNS. The CDR3 protein is CASSGDIGKAGNTIYF. CDR3 DNA sequence: TGTGCCAGCAGTGGGGACATTGGTAAGGCTGGAAACACCATATATTTT.

In this sample, this clone turned up once. The V call is TRBV5-6, the J call TRBJ2-5, with D possibly matching TRBD1 (6 bases). The germline V gene has CDR1 SGHDT and CDR2 YYEEEE. CDR3 size: 13 residues. Between the trimmed V and J ends, which lost 4 bases and 3 bases, there was a span of 10 bases. Here the CDR3 DNA reads TGTGCCAGCAGCCGGACAGTTAAAGAGACCCAGTACTTC. Translating it yields CASSRTVKETQYF.

This clone was observed a single time. V is TRBV11-2 and J is TRBJ2-2; 10 bases fit TRBD2. CDR1 and CDR2 (germline): SGHAT, FQNNGV. Unmatched junction bases numbered 4, after V lost 5 bases and J lost 4 bases. This CDR3 has 15 residues. The CDR3 spells CASSRLAGPTGELFF. DNA of the CDR3: TGTGCCAGCAGCCGACTAGCGGGCCCCACCGGGGAGCTGTTTTTT.

Comments on this clone: One junction end disagrees with the germline gene, perhaps due to a read error. The J gene is TRBJ2-7, the V gene TRBV28; 8 bases map to TRBD1. Germline-derived CDR1 and CDR2 are MDHEN and SYDVKM. The CDR3 has 12 residues. The CDR3 nucleotides are TGTGCCAGCAGGGACGACAGGGGCCTTTCTCACTTC. Amino acids: CASRDDRGLSHF. Full variable domain (missing parts from reference TRBV28 and TRBJ2-7): DVKVTQSSRYLVKRTGEKVFLECVQDMDHENMFWYRQDPGLGLRLIYFSYDVKMKEKGDIPEGYSVSREKKERFSLILESASTNQTSMYLCASRDDRGLSHFGPGTRLTVT.